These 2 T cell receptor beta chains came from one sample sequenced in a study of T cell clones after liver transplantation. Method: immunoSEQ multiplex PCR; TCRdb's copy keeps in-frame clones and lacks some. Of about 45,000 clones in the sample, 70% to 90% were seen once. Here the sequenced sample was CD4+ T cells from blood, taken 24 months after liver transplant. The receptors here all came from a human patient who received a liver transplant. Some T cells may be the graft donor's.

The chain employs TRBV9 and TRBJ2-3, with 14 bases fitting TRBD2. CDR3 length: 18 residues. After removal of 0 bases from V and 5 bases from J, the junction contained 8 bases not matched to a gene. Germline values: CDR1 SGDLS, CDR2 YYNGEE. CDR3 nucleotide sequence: TGTGCCAGCAGCGTAGGACTAGCGGGAGGGCCTGGGGAAGATACGCAGTATTTT. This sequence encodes CASSVGLAGGPGEDTQYF.

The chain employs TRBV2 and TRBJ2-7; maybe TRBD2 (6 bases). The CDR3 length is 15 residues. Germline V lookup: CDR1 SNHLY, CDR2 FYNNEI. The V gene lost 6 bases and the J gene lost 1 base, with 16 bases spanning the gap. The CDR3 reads CASRMTMAGSYEQYF. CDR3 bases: TGTGCCAGCAGGATGACTATGGCGGGGTCCTACGAGCAGTACTTC.